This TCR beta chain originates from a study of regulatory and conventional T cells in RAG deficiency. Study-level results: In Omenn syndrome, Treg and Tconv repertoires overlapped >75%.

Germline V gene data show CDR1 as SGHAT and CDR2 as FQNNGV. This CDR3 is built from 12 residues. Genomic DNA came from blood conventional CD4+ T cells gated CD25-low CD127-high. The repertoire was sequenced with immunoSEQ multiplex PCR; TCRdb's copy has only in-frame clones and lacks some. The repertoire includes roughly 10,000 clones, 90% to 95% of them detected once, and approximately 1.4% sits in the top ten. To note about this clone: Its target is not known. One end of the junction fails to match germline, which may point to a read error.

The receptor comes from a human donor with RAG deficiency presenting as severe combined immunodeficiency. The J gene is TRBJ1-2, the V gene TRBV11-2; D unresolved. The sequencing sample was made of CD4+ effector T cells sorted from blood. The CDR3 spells CASSLRNSGYTF. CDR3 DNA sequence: TGTGCCAGCAGCTTAAGAAACTCTGGCTACACCTTC.